The rows below give T cell receptor beta chains drawn from one sample of a study of cytomegalovirus exposure and HLA in healthy donors. The data were produced by immunoSEQ multiplex PCR, yet TCRdb's version contains in-frame clones alone and is incomplete. The table shows about 73,000 clones, with 80% to 90% occurring only once. Sequenced sample: PBMCs. These receptor sequences come from a woman aged 18-30 years in good health and CMV-seropositive. The CDR3 runs from the conserved cysteine through the conserved F or W. A D gene is named only where the DNA matches it firmly. Some rows mark clone size as missing; the rest say once, few, many or name a class of expanded clone.

v_call	d_call	clone_size	j_call	cdr3_aa	cdr3_nt
TRBV5-4	TRBD1	-	TRBJ2-5	CASSHDREETQYF	TGTGCCAGCAGCCACGACAGGGAAGAGACCCAGTACTTC
TRBV4-3	-	-	TRBJ1-1	CASSQDLGFINQNTEAFF	TGCGCCAGCAGCCAAGACCTAGGATTTATAAACCAGAACACTGAAGCTTTCTTT
TRBV6-5	-	-	TRBJ1-2	CASSLNQGLGYTF	TGTGCCAGCAGTTTAAACCAGGGTTTGGGCTACACCTTC
TRBV9	TRBD1	-	TRBJ2-7	CASSEGTDYEQYF	TGTGCCAGCAGCGAAGGGACAGATTACGAGCAGTACTTC
TRBV6-4	-	-	TRBJ2-1	CASSIEEDWNEQFF	TGTGCCAGCAGTATAGAAGAGGACTGGAATGAGCAGTTCTTC
TRBV11-2	TRBD2	-	TRBJ2-5	CASSLLAGGETQYF	TGTGCCAGCAGCTTACTAGCGGGGGGGGAGACCCAGTACTTC
TRBV4-2	TRBD1	-	TRBJ2-1	CASSQAGTGDNEQFF	TGTGCCAGCAGCCAAGCCGGGACAGGGGATAATGAGCAGTTCTTC
TRBV29-1	-	-	TRBJ2-2	CSVGGRQGNTGELFF	TGCAGCGTTGGAGGGAGGCAGGGCAACACCGGGGAGCTGTTTTTT
TRBV28	TRBD2	-	TRBJ2-7	CASSLSASGPYEQYF	TGTGCCAGCAGTTTATCGGCTAGCGGGCCCTACGAGCAGTACTTC
TRBV21-1	-	-	TRBJ2-3	CASSTRGSLTDTQYF	TGTGCCAGCAGCACCAGGGGTTCTCTCACAGATACGCAGTATTTT
TRBV5-1	-	-	TRBJ2-1	CASSLGGALNEQFF	TGCGCCAGCAGCTTGGGTGGGGCGCTCAATGAGCAGTTCTTC
TRBV14	-	-	TRBJ2-1	CASSQGATYNEQFF	TGTGCCAGCAGCCAGGGGGCCACCTACAATGAGCAGTTCTTC
TRBV2	TRBD1	once	TRBJ1-5	CASSRDSTTGQPQHF	TGTGCCAGCAGCCGGGACAGTACTACGGGGCAGCCCCAGCATTTT
TRBV27	TRBD2	-	TRBJ2-7	CASKLGGSSYYLF	TGTGCCAGCAAGCTGGGGGGGAGTAGTTACTATCTTTTC
TRBV5-1	TRBD1	-	TRBJ2-2	CASSTSTGVGGELFF	TGCGCCAGCAGCACCTCGACAGGGGTCGGCGGGGAGCTGTTTTTT
TRBV2	-	-	TRBJ2-7	CASSRQDYEQYF	TGTGCCAGCAGCCGACAGGACTACGAGCAGTACTTC
TRBV9	-	-	TRBJ2-1	CASSVGGSSRNEQFF	TGTGCCAGCAGCGTAGGAGGTAGTAGTCGCAATGAGCAGTTCTTC